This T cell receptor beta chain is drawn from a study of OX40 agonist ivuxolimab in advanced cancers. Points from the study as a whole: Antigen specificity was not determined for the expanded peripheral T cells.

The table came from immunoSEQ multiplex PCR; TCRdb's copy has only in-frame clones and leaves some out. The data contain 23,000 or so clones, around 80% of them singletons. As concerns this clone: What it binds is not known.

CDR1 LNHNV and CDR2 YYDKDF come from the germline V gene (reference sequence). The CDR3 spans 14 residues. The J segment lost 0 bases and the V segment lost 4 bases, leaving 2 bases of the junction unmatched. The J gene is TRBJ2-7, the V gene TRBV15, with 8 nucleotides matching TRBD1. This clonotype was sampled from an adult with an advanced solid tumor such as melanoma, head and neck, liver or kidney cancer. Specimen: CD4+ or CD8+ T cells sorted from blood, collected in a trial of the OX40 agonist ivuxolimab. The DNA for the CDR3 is TGTGCCACCAGCATAGGACAGGGCTCCTACGAGCAGTACTTC. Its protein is CATSIGQGSYEQYF.